This TCR beta chain was captured by sequencing in a study of blood T cell repertoires in COVID-19. Study at large: Material from acute and convalescent COVID-19 was sourced from the United States, Italy and Spain.

Original processing methods: Reference gene primer amplification yielded estimated nucleated cell counts. Data came from immunoSEQ multiplex PCR; TCRdb stores just in-frame clones and leaves some out. D and trimming were read from the DNA, whereas the V and J calls and clone size are those reported in that table. The data show approximately 350,000 clones, roughly 80% seen once. Living in 24 US areas, the participants were between roughly 18 and 90 years of age. Participants' own reports of clinical history determined their cohort assignment. Deletions cut 2 bases from V and 6 bases from J, with 12 bases between. The CDR3 totals 15 residues. The germline V gene has CDR1 SGHRS and CDR2 YFSETQ.

Sequencing was done on a sample of PBMCs or T cells enriched from blood (not recorded which). This chain joins TRBV5-1 and TRBJ1-6; tentative D call: TRBD1 (6 bases). The receptor comes from a woman aged 50 to 65 who had recovered from COVID-19. CDR3 bases: TGCGCCAGCAGCTTCGACCCAGGGGCTAATTCACCCCTCCACTTT. This gives the protein CASSFDPGANSPLHF.